Reported below is one T cell receptor beta chain. TCRdb ran MiXCR on the 5' RACE reads and lists one entry per CDR3 protein. Of around 160,000 distinct CDR3 sequences listed, around 10% were seen once; the top ten hold 25% to 35%. The sample comes from a study of CD8 T cells in ankylosing spondylitis. J gave up 0 bases and V 6 bases, and 7 bases lay outside the gene matches. Per the germline V gene, CDR1 is MNHEY and CDR2 is SMNVEV (reference sequence). The length of the CDR3 is 16 residues. The material sequenced was blood, either unsorted or a sorted T cell fraction (not recorded which). The receptor was derived from a male donor with ankylosing spondylitis or in good health (not recorded which). The genes are TRBV27 and TRBJ2-1; 8 positions match TRBD1. In DNA, the CDR3 is TGTGCCAGCAGCGGACAGGGATCCTTCTCCTACAATGAGCAGTTCTTC. This translates into CASSGQGSFSYNEQFF.